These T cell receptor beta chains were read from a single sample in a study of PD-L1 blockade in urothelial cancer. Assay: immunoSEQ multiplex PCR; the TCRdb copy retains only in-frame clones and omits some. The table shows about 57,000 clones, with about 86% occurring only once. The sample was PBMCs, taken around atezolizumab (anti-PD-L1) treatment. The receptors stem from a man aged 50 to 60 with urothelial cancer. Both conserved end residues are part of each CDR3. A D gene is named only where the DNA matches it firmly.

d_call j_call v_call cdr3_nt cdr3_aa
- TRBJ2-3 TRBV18 TGTGCCAGCTCACCGATTCAAGCGAGAAGCACAGATACGCAGTATTTT CASSPIQARSTDTQYF
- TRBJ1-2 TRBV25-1 TGTGCCAGCAGTGAAACCGACAGGACGGGCGGCTACACCTTC CASSETDRTGGYTF
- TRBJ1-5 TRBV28 TGTGCCAGCAGTTTTACGTCGGGGAATCAGCCCCAGCATTTT CASSFTSGNQPQHF
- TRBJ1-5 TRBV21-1 TGTGCCAGCAGCAAAGCTGGACACCAAAAAGGCAATCAGCCCCAGCATTTT CASSKAGHQKGNQPQHF
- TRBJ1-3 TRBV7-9 TGTGCCAGCAGCCCGAGGCGTAGGAACACCATATATTTT CASSPRRRNTIYF
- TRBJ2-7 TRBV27 TGTGCCAGCAGTTCCGGTCGGTACTACGAGCAGTACTTC CASSSGRYYEQYF
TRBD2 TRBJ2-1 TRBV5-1 TGCGCCAGCAGCTTGATGGGGGGGAGCTCCTACAATGAGCAGTTCTTC CASSLMGGSSYNEQFF
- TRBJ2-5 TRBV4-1 TGCGCCAGCAGCCAAGCTATGGTTGAGACCCAGTACTTC CASSQAMVETQYF
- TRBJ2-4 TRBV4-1 TGCGCCAGCAGCCCAGTTCGGGACTCTCTAGCCAAAAACATTCAGTACTTC CASSPVRDSLAKNIQYF
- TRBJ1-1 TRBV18 TGTGCCAGCTCACCACAAACGGGGGGCACTGAAGCTTTCTTT CASSPQTGGTEAFF
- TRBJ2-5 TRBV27 TGTGCCAGCAGGAAGGCAGGGGCGGGAGAGACCCAGTACTTC CASRKAGAGETQYF